The 21 T cell receptor beta chains presented below share a single source sample, sequenced in a study of beta chain features in type 1 diabetes. All of the isolated RNA was reverse transcribed, so expressed TCRB transcripts were sequenced. Repertoires were generated with immunoSEQ multiplex PCR, while TCRdb's copy carries only in-frame clones and drops some. This table holds 600,000 to 650,000 clones, roughly a sixth found once. The sequencing input was naive CD4+ T cells from blood. The receptor set was obtained from a man between 18 and 35 years old in good health.

The V call is TRBV2, the J call TRBJ1-1; no clear D. The CDR3 runs 12 residues. Germline V gene lookup returns CDR1 SNHLY and CDR2 FYNNEI. The V end was cut by 6 bases, the J end by 1 base, with 6 bases between. The chain's CDR3 is CASSRENTEAFF. Written as DNA, the CDR3 is TGTGCCAGCAGCCGTGAGAACACTGAAGCTTTCTTT.

The chain carries TRBV6-5 and TRBJ1-1; D gene uncertain. This CDR3 has 15 amino acids. With 3 bases removed from V and 4 bases from J, the gap between germline ends came to 15 bases. Germline V gene lookup returns CDR1 MNHEY and CDR2 SVGAGI. CDR3 DNA: TGTGCCAGCAGTTATTCGCGAAATCTGGGCACTGAAGCTTTCTTT. Translated: CASSYSRNLGTEAFF.

The V gene is TRBV28, the J gene TRBJ1-2, with TRBD1 matching over 8 bases. CDR1 and CDR2 from the germline V gene are MDHEN and SYDVKM. V lost 8 bases and J lost 1; bases outside the gene matches: 3. This CDR3 has 13 residues. Written as DNA, the CDR3 is TGTGCCAGCGCGGGACAGGTTAACTATGGCTACACCTTC. It is translated as CASAGQVNYGYTF.

The J gene is TRBJ2-6, the V gene TRBV11-2; possibly TRBD1 for D (6 bases). V was cut by 5 bases and J by 0 bases, with 14 bases left in between. CDR3 length: 17 amino acids. CDR1 and CDR2 (germline): SGHAT, FQNNGV. This CDR3 is CASSGRTAFSGANVLTF. Here the CDR3 DNA reads TGTGCCAGCAGCGGACGGACAGCTTTCTCTGGGGCCAACGTCCTGACTTTC.

This clone was found a few times. The chain carries TRBV7-2 and TRBJ1-6; D uncertain. Germline CDR1 reads SGHTA; CDR2 reads FQGNSA. Trimming took off 3 bases at V and 7 bases at J, with 7 bases between the two ends. The CDR3 spans 13 residues. In DNA, the CDR3 is TGTGCCAGCAGCTTTACCAGAAATTCACCCCTCCACTTT. Amino acid sequence: CASSFTRNSPLHF.

This chain connects TRBV5-4 to TRBJ1-1; D might be TRBD1 (5 bases). The V and J ends lost 3 bases and 6 bases respectively, with 9 bases between them. Per germline, CDR1 SGHNT and CDR2 YYREEE (reference sequence). The CDR3 totals 12 residues. CDR3 sequence (DNA): TGTGCCAGCAGCTCAACCAGGGCTGAAGCTTTCTTT. The encoded protein is CASSSTRAEAFF.

In this sample, this clone turned up a few times. As DNA, the CDR3 is TGTGCCCGATCCGGGACAGGGTTAACCTTC. Protein: CARSGTGLTF. The rearrangement uses TRBV30 and TRBJ1-2, with 9 bases aligning to TRBD1. V was pared by 8 bases and J by 14 bases, with 9 bases of the junction left unmatched. Germline CDR1 is GTSNPN and CDR2 is SVGIG (reference sequence). CDR3 length: 10 residues.

This clone was detected many times. The J gene is TRBJ1-4, the V gene TRBV7-8; D gene unclear. The germline V and J ends were trimmed by 0 bases and 8 bases, with 10 bases remaining between them. Germline CDR1 is SGHVS and CDR2 is FQNEAQ. CDR3 length: 14 residues. The CDR3 DNA sequence: TGTGCCAGCAGCTTAGCCCCGTTGGCGGAAAAACTGTTTTTT. Protein sequence: CASSLAPLAEKLFF.

The chain combines TRBV6-5 with TRBJ2-2; D gene unclear. V was shortened by 5 bases and J by 1 base, with 8 bases between the two germline ends. CDR3 size: 14 residues. Germline V gene lookup returns CDR1 MNHEY and CDR2 SVGAGI. This CDR3 is CASSINRNTGELFF. The CDR3 region has the DNA TGTGCCAGCAGTATAAACAGGAACACCGGGGAGCTGTTTTTT.

This clone was counted only a few times. Other DNA sequences in the same sample also yield this CDR3. This chain joins TRBV20-1 and TRBJ2-7; no firm D call. Germline V gives CDR1 DFQATT, CDR2 SNEGSKA (reference sequence). V lost 0 bases and J lost 6, with 3 bases in between. CDR3 size: 10 residues. DNA of the CDR3: TGCAGTGCTAGAGATCGCGAGCAGTACTTC. Translated, it gives CSARDREQYF.

Only a few counts were recorded for this clone. The rearrangement links TRBV9 to TRBJ2-3; the D is unclear. The V end was cut by 0 bases, the J end by 4 bases, with 9 bases between. Per the germline V gene, CDR1 is SGDLS and CDR2 is YYNGEE. There are 14 residues in the CDR3. CDR3 nucleotides: TGTGCCAGCAGCGTAGATCCTGGGCCAGATACGCAGTATTTT. Encoded protein: CASSVDPGPDTQYF.

This clone was observed a few times. This chain joins TRBV28 and TRBJ2-5; D might be TRBD2 (5 bases). The CDR3 loop spans 17 amino acids. Trimming pared 3 bases from V and 4 bases from J, leaving 21 bases between. Per germline, CDR1 MDHEN and CDR2 SYDVKM. The CDR3 sequence is CASSFPLRGPVGETQYF. The CDR3 nucleotides read TGTGCCAGCAGTTTCCCGCTCCGGGGTCCGGTAGGAGAGACCCAGTACTTC. The full variable domain, in which reference TRBV28 and TRBJ2-5 provide the parts outside the CDR3, is DVKVTQSSRYLVKRTGEKVFLECVQDMDHENMFWYRQDPGLGLRLIYFSYDVKMKEKGDIPEGYSVSREKKERFSLILESASTNQTSMYLCASSFPLRGPVGETQYFGPGTRLLVL.

The chain joins TRBV7-9 to TRBJ2-1; perhaps TRBD1 as D (6 bases). Germline CDR1 and CDR2: SEHNR and FQNEAQ (reference sequence). V dropped 5 bases and J dropped 4 bases, with 15 bases sitting between them. The CDR3 is 15 residues long. CDR3 residues: CASSPYRDPYNEQFF. In nucleotides, the CDR3 is TGTGCCAGCAGCCCCTACAGGGATCCTTACAATGAGCAGTTCTTC.

The rearrangement links TRBV19 to TRBJ2-7, with D perhaps TRBD1 or TRBD2 (5 bases each). CDR1 and CDR2 (germline): LNHDA, SQIVND (reference sequence). CDR3 length: 13 amino acids. V lost 6 bases and J lost 2, with 11 bases in between. The CDR3, as DNA: TGTGCCAGTAGCTCGGGGCGAACCTACGAGCAGTACTTC. This translates into CASSSGRTYEQYF. Using reference TRBV19 and TRBJ2-7 for the parts outside the CDR3, the full variable domain is DGGITQSPKYLFRKEGQNVTLSCEQNLNHDAMYWYRQDPGQGLRLIYYSQIVNDFQKGDIAEGYSVSREKKESFPLTVTSAQKNPTAFYLCASSSGRTYEQYFGPGTRLTVT.

This clone showed up just a few times. The rearrangement joins TRBV7-9 to TRBJ1-5; tentatively, D is TRBD1 (6 bases). V lost 3 bases to trimming and J lost 6 bases, with 12 bases between them. The germline V gene encodes CDR1 SEHNR and CDR2 FQNEAQ (reference sequence). This CDR3 is 14 amino acids long. CDR3 region: CASSLSGGGQPQHF. The CDR3 coding sequence is TGTGCCAGCAGCTTGTCGGGGGGCGGTCAGCCCCAGCATTTT.

The chain joins TRBV27 to TRBJ2-7, with a tentative D call TRBD2 (6 bases). The V gene lost 3 bases and the J gene lost 6 bases, with 12 bases spanning the gap. Germline CDR1 and CDR2: MNHEY and SMNVEV (reference sequence). The length of the CDR3 is 13 residues. The CDR3: CASSFGKGGEQYF. DNA for the CDR3: TGTGCCAGCAGTTTTGGGAAGGGAGGCGAGCAGTACTTC.

For this clone: One end of the junction varies from germline; a read error may be responsible. This chain uses TRBV7-7 with TRBJ2-5, with D unclear. This CDR3 is built from 12 residues. Looked up from germline, CDR1 is SSHAT and CDR2 is FNYEAQ (reference sequence). CDR3 loop: CASSPTQETQYF. The DNA of the CDR3 is TGTGCTAGCAGCCCAACCCAAGAGACCCAGTACTTC.

In its sample, this clone was seen a few times. The CDR3 DNA sequence: TGTGCCAGCAGCCAAGCTTTCAGGTCCTACGAGCAGTACTTC. Its translation is CASSQAFRSYEQYF. The genes are TRBV4-2 and TRBJ2-7; D uncertain. Per the germline V gene, CDR1 is LGHNA and CDR2 is YNFKEQ. V gave up 1 base and J gave up 1 base, with 8 bases separating them. The CDR3 is 14 residues long.

The rearrangement links TRBV5-1 to TRBJ2-3; 7 nucleotides match TRBD1. Germline V gene data show CDR1 as SGHRS and CDR2 as YFSETQ. CDR3 length equals 16 residues. Trimming cost V 0 bases and J 4 bases; bases outside gene matches: 8. CDR3 region: CASSLEVRQGPDTQYF. The DNA for the CDR3 is TGCGCCAGCAGCTTGGAAGTACGACAGGGCCCAGATACGCAGTATTTT.

This clone was counted only a few times. The V and J genes are TRBV4-3 and TRBJ1-1; possibly TRBD1 for D (5 bases). CDR3 length: 15 amino acids. Deletions cut 3 bases from V and 1 base from J, with 12 bases between. Germline lookup yields CDR1 LGHNA and CDR2 YSLEER. The DNA of the CDR3 is TGCGCCAGCAGCCAGGGGACTCCAGCGAACACTGAAGCTTTCTTT. This translates into CASSQGTPANTEAFF.

The table lists this clone with a few counts. The gene calls are TRBV2 and TRBJ1-3, with 9 bases aligning to TRBD1. The CDR3 contains 16 residues. Trimming cost V 5 bases and J 1 base; bases outside gene matches: 6. Germline V gene data show CDR1 as SNHLY and CDR2 as FYNNEI. CDR3 amino acids: CASSPTTGGSGNTIYF. The CDR3 nucleotides read TGTGCCAGCAGTCCAACGACAGGGGGTTCTGGAAACACCATATATTTT.